This T cell receptor beta chain derives from a study of T cell responses to AZD1222 COVID-19 vaccine. About this clone: No antigen is known for it.

TCRdb's copy holds only in-frame clones and misses some; the assay was immunoSEQ multiplex PCR. This sample yields some 180,000 clones, of which 80% to 95% are seen a single time; 1.5% to 2% belongs to the top ten. General study results and limits: Among AZD1222 vaccinees, only five to seven were seropositive at baseline. Spike was spanned by vaccine-associated CD4 TCRs, with dominance at 160-218 and 743-854. Reportedly, close to half of spike-specific TCRs are directed against unmutated variant regions.

Per germline, CDR1 SGHAT and CDR2 FQNNGV. Trimming took 3 bases from V and 3 from J; bases not matched to a gene: 5. CDR3 length: 15 amino acids. The material was peripheral blood, obtained 28 days after the second AZD1222 dose. The genes are TRBV11-2 and TRBJ2-3; 8 positions agree with TRBD2. This TCR derives from an adult who received the AZD1222 COVID-19 vaccine. CDR3 residues: CASSFSAGVTDTQYF. The DNA for the CDR3 is TGTGCCAGCAGCTTCTCAGCGGGAGTTACAGATACGCAGTATTTT.